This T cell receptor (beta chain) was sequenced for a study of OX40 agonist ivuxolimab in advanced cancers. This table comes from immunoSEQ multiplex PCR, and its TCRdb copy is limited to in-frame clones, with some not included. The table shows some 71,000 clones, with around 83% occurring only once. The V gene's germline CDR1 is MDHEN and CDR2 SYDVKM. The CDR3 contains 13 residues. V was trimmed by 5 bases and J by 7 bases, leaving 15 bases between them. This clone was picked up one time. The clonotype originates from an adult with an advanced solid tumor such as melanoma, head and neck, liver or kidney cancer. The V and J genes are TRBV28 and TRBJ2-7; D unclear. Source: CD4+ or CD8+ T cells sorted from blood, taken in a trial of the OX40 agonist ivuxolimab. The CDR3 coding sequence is TGTGCCAGCAGTATCTCGGCGAGATCGGAGCAGTACTTC. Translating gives CASSISARSEQYF.